This entry describes one T cell receptor (beta chain). Antigen specificity is unknown. Germline V CDR1 and CDR2: ENHRY, SYGVKD. This CDR3 is 15 amino acids long. The J segment lost 6 bases and the V segment lost 10 bases, leaving 9 bases of the junction unmatched. Study conclusions and caveats: The TCR gene usage of tumor memory CD4+ T cells clustered together with blood and lymph node memory CD4+ cells and with lymph node naive CD4+ cells. Greatest tumor Treg TCR overlap was with tumor naive CD4+ cells.

The sorted Tregs were CD4+CD25+CD127-/low cells. After constant-region reverse-primer amplification, full-length variable regions underwent semi-nested PCR with Nested Universal Primer A. MiXCR, run by TCRdb on the 5' RACE reads, gives a single entry per CDR3 protein. This sample has approximately 7,000 distinct CDR3 sequences, with approximately 70% found just once. Sample: tumor-infiltrating Tregs sorted from the breast tumor. This sequence originates from a female donor with breast cancer. The chain has TRBV10-3 and TRBJ2-1, with 13 bases aligning to TRBD2. CDR3 coding DNA: TGTGCCACCACTGGGACTAGCGGGGATCGCAATGAGCAGTTCTTC. This gives the protein CATTGTSGDRNEQFF.